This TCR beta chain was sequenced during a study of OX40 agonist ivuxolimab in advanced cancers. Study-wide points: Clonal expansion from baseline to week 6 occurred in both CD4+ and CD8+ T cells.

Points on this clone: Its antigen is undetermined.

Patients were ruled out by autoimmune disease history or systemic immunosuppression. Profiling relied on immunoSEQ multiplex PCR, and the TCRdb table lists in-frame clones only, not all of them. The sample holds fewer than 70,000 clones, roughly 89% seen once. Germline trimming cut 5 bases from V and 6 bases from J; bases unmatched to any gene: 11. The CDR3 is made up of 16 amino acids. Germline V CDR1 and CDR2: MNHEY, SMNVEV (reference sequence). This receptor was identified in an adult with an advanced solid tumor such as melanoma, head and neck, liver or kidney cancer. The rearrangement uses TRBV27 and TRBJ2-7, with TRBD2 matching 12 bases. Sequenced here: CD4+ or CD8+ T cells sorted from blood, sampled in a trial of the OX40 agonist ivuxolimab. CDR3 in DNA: TGTGCCAGCAGTCCCACCCGGACTAGCGGGAAACGCGAGCAGTACTTC. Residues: CASSPTRTSGKREQYF.